This T cell receptor (beta chain) emerged from a study of blood T cell repertoires in COVID-19. The overall study: Some COVID-19 samples were acute and others convalescent; all came from the United States, Italy and Spain. Sample material is recorded as cDNA or gDNA derived from T cells, B-cell-depleted T cells, or PBMCs.

The CDR3 contains 14 residues. The V gene lost 5 bases and the J gene lost 2 bases, with 11 bases spanning the gap. The germline V gene encodes CDR1 SGHDT and CDR2 YYEEEE. The authors' processing: Nucleated cell number was recorded as an estimate derived from reference gene primer amplification. Clones were sequenced by immunoSEQ multiplex PCR, and TCRdb holds only the in-frame ones, with some missing. From that table come the V and J calls and clone size; the DNA was used to work out D and trimming. Among 150,000 to 200,000 clones listed, approximately 91% were seen once. This sequence originates from a man aged 18 to 30 with acute or convalescent COVID-19. Input material: peripheral blood. The chain combines TRBV5-6 with TRBJ1-3, with D possibly matching TRBD1 (6 bases). This CDR3 is CASRQGFTGNTIYF. The CDR3 DNA follows: TGTGCCAGCAGACAGGGTTTTACTGGAAACACCATATATTTT.